The rows below give T cell receptor beta chains drawn from one sample of a study of blood T cell repertoires in COVID-19. TCRdb's copy holds only in-frame clones and misses some; the assay was immunoSEQ multiplex PCR. This table has approximately 200,000 clones, around 90% appearing once. Sequencing was done on a sample of PBMCs or T cells enriched from blood (not recorded which). Every receptor here comes from a woman aged 25-40 years who had recovered from COVID-19. Both conserved end residues are part of each CDR3. D genes are given only for firm matches. Only some rows state a clone size, as once, few, many or a class for expanded clones.

v_call,d_call,j_call,cdr3_length,clone_size,cdr3_aa,cdr3_nt
TRBV4-2,NA,TRBJ1-2,12,NA,CASRAINYGYTF,TGTGCCAGCAGGGCCATTAACTATGGCTACACCTTC
TRBV18,TRBD1,TRBJ2-7,14,NA,CASSPGTETYEQYF,TGTGCCAGCTCGCCCGGGACAGAGACTTACGAGCAGTACTTC
TRBV7-9,NA,TRBJ1-1,15,NA,CASSQEVGGDTEAFF,TGTGCCAGCAGCCAGGAGGTGGGGGGAGACACTGAAGCTTTCTTT
TRBV24-1,TRBD1,TRBJ1-1,13,NA,CATRPTGGVEAFF,TGTGCCACCAGACCGACAGGGGGAGTTGAAGCTTTCTTT
TRBV15,NA,TRBJ1-2,13,NA,CATSREGSYGYTF,TGTGCCACCAGCAGGGAGGGGAGCTATGGCTACACCTTC
TRBV7-2,TRBD1,TRBJ1-1,14,few,CASSSGTGSAEAFF,TGTGCCAGCAGCTCAGGGACAGGGTCTGCTGAAGCTTTCTTT
TRBV6-5,NA,TRBJ2-7,14,once,CASSFDRRVYEQYF,TGTGCCAGCAGTTTCGACAGGCGGGTCTACGAGCAGTACTTC
TRBV18,TRBD2,TRBJ2-6,21,NA,CASSPLTRSGRETSGANVLTF,TGTGCCAGCTCACCCCTAACAAGAAGCGGGAGGGAAACCTCTGGGGCCAACGTCCTGACTTTC
TRBV12-3/TRBV12-4,NA,TRBJ1-2,12,NA,CASSGKNYGYTF,TGTGCCAGCAGCGGGAAGAACTATGGCTACACCTTC
TRBV14,NA,TRBJ1-1,18,NA,CASSRIDKGLNLNTEAFF,TGTGCCAGCAGCCGCATAGACAAGGGGCTGAACTTGAACACTGAAGCTTTCTTT
TRBV7-2,TRBD2,TRBJ2-1,16,NA,CASSSRRGSSYNEQFF,TGTGCCAGCAGCTCTCGGCGGGGGAGCTCCTACAATGAGCAGTTCTTC
TRBV30,TRBD1,TRBJ1-2,13,NA,CAWSMRQGSGYTF,TGTGCCTGGAGTATGAGACAGGGGAGCGGCTACACCTTC
TRBV10-3,NA,TRBJ2-3,15,NA,CAISEGTQELDTQYF,TGTGCCATCAGTGAAGGAACACAGGAGCTTGATACGCAGTATTTT
TRBV4-1,TRBD1,TRBJ2-7,17,once,CASSQDPTGAFTYEQYF,TGCGCCAGCAGCCAAGATCCGACAGGGGCTTTCACCTACGAGCAGTACTTC
TRBV19,NA,TRBJ1-1,12,NA,CASRIPGTEAFF,TGTGCCAGTAGGATCCCAGGGACTGAAGCTTTCTTT
TRBV7-2,NA,TRBJ1-1,13,NA,CASSLRWNTEAFF,TGTGCCAGCAGCTTACGGTGGAACACTGAAGCTTTCTTT
TRBV7-2,NA,TRBJ2-5,13,NA,CASSLGPQETQYF,TGTGCCAGCAGCTTAGGGCCTCAAGAGACCCAGTACTTC
TRBV7-9,NA,TRBJ1-1,14,NA,CASSLKGMNTEAFF,TGTGCCAGCAGCTTGAAGGGGATGAACACTGAAGCTTTCTTT
TRBV2,NA,TRBJ1-5,15,NA,CASRLEEYSNQPQHF,TGTGCCAGCAGATTAGAGGAATATAGCAATCAGCCCCAGCATTTT
TRBV27,TRBD1,TRBJ1-2,12,NA,CASGTANYGYTF,TGTGCCAGCGGGACAGCAAACTATGGCTACACCTTC
TRBV2,NA,TRBJ1-2,14,NA,CASSPTVSSYGYTF,TGTGCCAGCAGCCCGACAGTTTCATCTTATGGCTACACCTTC
TRBV27,NA,TRBJ1-6,15,few,CASKIEEIGDSPLHF,TGTGCCAGCAAGATAGAGGAGATAGGCGATTCACCCCTCCACTTT
TRBV6-5,TRBD1,TRBJ1-1,16,NA,CASSYSTGVGNTEAFF,TGTGCCAGCAGTTACTCTACAGGGGTAGGGAACACTGAAGCTTTCTTT
TRBV7-2,NA,TRBJ2-7,16,NA,CASSLAGGASSYEQYF,TGTGCCAGCAGCTTAGCAGGTGGGGCGAGCTCCTACGAGCAGTACTTC
TRBV19,TRBD2,TRBJ2-1,15,NA,CASSITTSGYNEQFF,TGTGCCAGTAGTATCACCACTAGCGGCTACAATGAGCAGTTCTTC
TRBV7-9,TRBD1,TRBJ1-1,14,NA,CASRQQGVNTEAFF,TGTGCCAGCAGACAACAGGGGGTGAACACTGAAGCTTTCTTT
TRBV29-1,TRBD1,TRBJ1-1,11,NA,CSVQGVTEAFF,TGCAGCGTACAGGGGGTAACTGAAGCTTTCTTT
TRBV28,TRBD1,TRBJ1-2,16,NA,CASSLRSGQGVYGYTF,TGTGCCAGCAGTTTAAGATCGGGGCAGGGGGTCTATGGCTACACCTTC
TRBV5-1,NA,TRBJ1-1,15,few,CASSLEGRIATEAFF,TGCGCCAGCAGCTTGGAAGGCAGGATCGCCACTGAAGCTTTCTTT
TRBV13,TRBD2,TRBJ2-1,17,NA,CASSLRLAGGRDNEQFF,TGTGCCAGCAGCTTACGACTAGCGGGAGGGAGGGACAATGAGCAGTTCTTC
TRBV4-3,TRBD1,TRBJ1-2,15,few,CASSQVLTGRYGYTF,TGCGCCAGCAGCCAAGTCCTGACAGGGAGGTATGGCTACACCTTC
TRBV4-2,NA,TRBJ1-2,14,once,CASSLLSQGKGYTF,TGTGCCAGCAGCCTACTCAGCCAGGGGAAGGGCTACACCTTC
TRBV19,TRBD1,TRBJ1-3,15,NA,CASRTDRASGNTIYF,TGTGCCAGTAGGACGGACAGGGCATCGGGAAACACCATATATTTT
TRBV19,NA,TRBJ1-1,14,NA,CASSIGGGSTEAFF,TGTGCCAGTAGTATCGGGGGAGGGAGCACTGAAGCTTTCTTT
TRBV30,NA,TRBJ1-4,13,NA,CAWSTGLYEKLFF,TGTGCCTGGAGTACAGGGTTGTATGAAAAACTGTTTTTT
TRBV28,NA,TRBJ1-6,13,NA,CASAWAVNSPLHF,TGTGCCAGTGCCTGGGCCGTTAATTCACCCCTCCACTTT
TRBV18,NA,TRBJ1-1,15,NA,CASSPMTATNTEAFF,TGTGCCAGCTCACCCATGACAGCGACGAACACTGAAGCTTTCTTT
TRBV19,TRBD1,TRBJ1-5,15,once,CASSPLDRGNQPQHF,TGTGCCAGTAGTCCTCTCGACAGGGGTAATCAGCCCCAGCATTTT
TRBV3-1/TRBV3-2,TRBD1,TRBJ1-4,15,NA,CASSQESRDRKKLFF,TGTGCCAGCAGCCAAGAGAGCAGGGACAGGAAAAAACTGTTTTTT
TRBV30,NA,TRBJ1-1,14,NA,CAWSVAGLNTEAFF,TGTGCCTGGAGTGTGGCGGGACTGAACACTGAAGCTTTCTTT
TRBV19,NA,TRBJ1-4,13,few,CASSRSANEKLFF,TGTGCCAGTAGTAGGTCGGCTAATGAAAAACTGTTTTTT
TRBV2,NA,TRBJ1-4,12,NA,CASSDGTGKLFF,TGTGCCAGCAGTGATGGGACTGGAAAACTGTTTTTT
TRBV4-3,NA,TRBJ2-1,17,NA,CASSQDKGLSSYNEQFF,TGCGCCAGCAGCCAAGATAAGGGACTTTCCTCCTACAATGAGCAGTTCTTC
TRBV19,NA,TRBJ1-5,16,NA,CASSPRPGANNQPQHF,TGTGCCAGTAGTCCCCGCCCAGGGGCGAACAATCAGCCCCAGCATTTT
TRBV3-1/TRBV3-2,TRBD2,TRBJ2-3,16,NA,CASSQDPGGYTDTQYF,TGTGCCAGCAGCCAAGATCCGGGGGGGTACACAGATACGCAGTATTTT
TRBV30,TRBD1,TRBJ1-5,15,NA,CAWSESYRGLQPQHF,TGTGCCTGGAGTGAGTCCTACAGGGGGCTTCAGCCCCAGCATTTT
TRBV7-9,TRBD1,TRBJ2-7,14,NA,CASSPGTDSYEQYF,TGTGCCAGCAGCCCCGGGACAGATAGTTACGAGCAGTACTTC
TRBV19,TRBD1,TRBJ2-3,14,NA,CASSGTGKADTQYF,TGTGCCAGTAGCGGGACAGGGAAGGCAGATACGCAGTATTTT
TRBV19,TRBD1,TRBJ2-1,16,many,CASSTQQGSSYNEQFF,TGTGCCAGTAGTACCCAACAGGGGAGCTCCTACAATGAGCAGTTCTTC
TRBV5-1,TRBD1,TRBJ1-6,15,NA,CASSGGQGNNSPLHF,TGCGCCAGCAGCGGGGGACAGGGTAACAATTCACCCCTCCACTTT
TRBV25-1,TRBD1,TRBJ1-1,15,NA,CASSRRGQVNTEAFF,TGTGCCAGCAGCCGACGGGGACAGGTGAACACTGAAGCTTTCTTT
TRBV5-4,NA,TRBJ1-6,17,NA,CASSIQGVSSYNSPLHF,TGTGCCAGCAGCATACAGGGTGTGAGCTCCTATAATTCACCCCTCCACTTT
TRBV6-2/TRBV6-3,TRBD1,TRBJ1-2,13,NA,CASSPQGARGYTF,TGTGCCAGCAGCCCACAGGGGGCTCGGGGCTACACCTTC
TRBV7-8,TRBD2,TRBJ2-7,13,NA,CASSLTQTSGTEF,TGTGCCAGCAGCTTAACCCAGACTAGCGGGACAGAATTC